This T cell receptor beta chain was captured by sequencing in a study of graft-versus-host responses after intestinal transplantation. Study-wide background: Anti-thymocyte globulin induction was given to all recipients, followed by tacrolimus and steroids for 2 to 3 years.

The CDR3 contains 19 residues. After removal of 3 bases from V and 3 bases from J, the junction contained 17 bases not matched to a gene. Germline assignment: CDR1 SGHRS and CDR2 YFSETQ. TCRdb's table, derived via immunoSEQ multiplex PCR, lists solely in-frame clones and lacks some. The repertoire has around 25,000 clones, roughly 82% of them found once; the top ten carry 0.7%. In its sample, this clone was seen a few times. The antigen is unknown. The gene calls are TRBV5-1 and TRBJ1-4; 7 positions match TRBD1. Sample: unstimulated CD4+ T cells sorted from spleen or lymph node cells, taken before intestinal transplant. This TCR came from a human donor who received an intestinal transplant. The CDR3 region has the DNA TGCGCCAGCAGCTCCTCACCACAGGGGCCCATCTCTCCTAATGAAAAACTGTTTTTT. Translating it yields CASSSSPQGPISPNEKLFF.